This is a list of T cell receptor beta chains from one sample in a study of cytomegalovirus exposure and HLA in healthy donors. The method was immunoSEQ multiplex PCR; TCRdb's version includes in-frame clones alone and lacks a portion of them. The sample shows 120,000 to 150,000 clones, 80% to 90% of them seen only once. The specimen sequenced was PBMCs. These receptors all stem from a woman aged 30 to 39 in good health and CMV-seronegative. Each CDR3 is given with its conserved first and last residue. The D gene is left open where the match is weak. Expanded clones get a size class; other rows say once, few or many, or leave the size out.

v_call: TRBV28; d_call: TRBD1; j_call: TRBJ1-5; clone_size: .; cdr3_nt: TGTGCCAGCAGCTCGGACAGGGTCGATCAGCCCCAGCATTTT; cdr3_aa: CASSSDRVDQPQHF
v_call: TRBV9; d_call: .; j_call: TRBJ1-3; clone_size: .; cdr3_nt: TGTGCCAGCAGCGTAGCCCCAGGGGAAAGCTCTGGAAACACCATATATTTT; cdr3_aa: CASSVAPGESSGNTIYF
v_call: TRBV11-2; d_call: .; j_call: TRBJ1-4; clone_size: .; cdr3_nt: TGTGCCAGCAGCGTGACGGGGTGGACTAATGAAAAACTGTTTTTT; cdr3_aa: CASSVTGWTNEKLFF
v_call: TRBV6-6; d_call: .; j_call: TRBJ2-5; clone_size: .; cdr3_nt: TGTGCCAGCAGTTACGGGGGGGCGCGGCAGACCCAGTACTTC; cdr3_aa: CASSYGGARQTQYF
v_call: TRBV5-1; d_call: TRBD1; j_call: TRBJ2-7; clone_size: .; cdr3_nt: TGCGCCAGCAGCCTGGCCGGGACAGGCGACTACGAGCAGTACTTC; cdr3_aa: CASSLAGTGDYEQYF
v_call: TRBV6-5; d_call: .; j_call: TRBJ1-3; clone_size: .; cdr3_nt: TGTGCCAGCAGCGCCTATATTTTCTCTGGAAACACCATATATTTT; cdr3_aa: CASSAYIFSGNTIYF
v_call: TRBV18; d_call: TRBD1; j_call: TRBJ1-4; clone_size: .; cdr3_nt: TGTGCCAGCTCACCGACGACAGGGAATGAAAAACTGTTTTTT; cdr3_aa: CASSPTTGNEKLFF
v_call: TRBV10-3; d_call: TRBD1; j_call: TRBJ1-2; clone_size: .; cdr3_nt: TGTGCCATCACCAAAGGACAGGGGTCCTATGGCTACACCTTC; cdr3_aa: CAITKGQGSYGYTF
v_call: TRBV11-1; d_call: .; j_call: TRBJ1-6; clone_size: .; cdr3_nt: TGTGCCAGCAGCCCCCGGGTGAGGGGGATGAATTCACCCCTCCACTTT; cdr3_aa: CASSPRVRGMNSPLHF
v_call: TRBV29-1; d_call: .; j_call: TRBJ1-1; clone_size: .; cdr3_nt: TGCAGCACTAGACAGGCGGACACTGAAGCTTTCTTT; cdr3_aa: CSTRQADTEAFF
v_call: TRBV5-1; d_call: TRBD1; j_call: TRBJ2-2; clone_size: .; cdr3_nt: TGCGCCAGCAGCTTGCGGACAGGGGGAACCGGGGAGCTGTTTTTT; cdr3_aa: CASSLRTGGTGELFF
v_call: TRBV5-1; d_call: .; j_call: TRBJ1-4; clone_size: .; cdr3_nt: TGCGCCAGCAGCTTGACAGTCTACGCAACTAATGAAAAACTGTTTTTT; cdr3_aa: CASSLTVYATNEKLFF
v_call: TRBV19; d_call: TRBD1; j_call: TRBJ2-6; clone_size: .; cdr3_nt: TGTGCCAGTAGTATGGGACAGGGGCGCCTAGGGGCCAACGTCCTGACTTTC; cdr3_aa: CASSMGQGRLGANVLTF
v_call: TRBV19; d_call: TRBD2; j_call: TRBJ2-7; clone_size: .; cdr3_nt: TGTGCCAGTAGTATAACGGGGGGGGGCTTCCCCTCACTCGAGCAGTACTTC; cdr3_aa: CASSITGGGFPSLEQYF
v_call: TRBV28; d_call: .; j_call: TRBJ2-7; clone_size: .; cdr3_nt: TGTGCCAGCAGTCCCCCAGATCATTACTACGAGCAGTACTTC; cdr3_aa: CASSPPDHYYEQYF
v_call: TRBV2; d_call: .; j_call: TRBJ1-4; clone_size: .; cdr3_nt: TGTGCCAGCAGTGTTATCGGTGAAAAACTGTTTTTT; cdr3_aa: CASSVIGEKLFF
v_call: TRBV5-1; d_call: .; j_call: TRBJ1-1; clone_size: .; cdr3_nt: TGCGCCAGCAGCTTGGCCGGGGATAGGGTTGCTGAAGCTTTCTTT; cdr3_aa: CASSLAGDRVAEAFF
v_call: TRBV2; d_call: .; j_call: TRBJ2-3; clone_size: .; cdr3_nt: TGTGCCAGCAGTGGTCAGACATGGGTCACAGATACGCAGTATTTT; cdr3_aa: CASSGQTWVTDTQYF
v_call: TRBV19; d_call: TRBD1; j_call: TRBJ1-5; clone_size: .; cdr3_nt: TGTGCCAGTAGCCACATGGGACAGTACGCTTATAGCAATCAGCCCCAGCATTTT; cdr3_aa: CASSHMGQYAYSNQPQHF
v_call: TRBV7-8; d_call: .; j_call: TRBJ1-5; clone_size: .; cdr3_nt: TGTGCCAGCAGCTTTTACGGGGTTCGGCAGCCCCAGCATTTT; cdr3_aa: CASSFYGVRQPQHF
v_call: TRBV12-1; d_call: .; j_call: TRBJ2-7; clone_size: .; cdr3_nt: TGTGCCAGCAGCTTTGGGATACTAGCGGGGGCGACCTACGAGCAGTACTTC; cdr3_aa: CASSFGILAGATYEQYF
v_call: TRBV5-4; d_call: .; j_call: TRBJ2-5; clone_size: .; cdr3_nt: TGTGCCAGCAGCGGGCCCAGGGGTCAAGAGACCCAGTACTTC; cdr3_aa: CASSGPRGQETQYF
v_call: TRBV2; d_call: .; j_call: TRBJ2-7; clone_size: .; cdr3_nt: TGTGCCAGCAGTCCCCGGCGGGGGCAGGGTCGGAACGAGCAGTACTTC; cdr3_aa: CASSPRRGQGRNEQYF
v_call: TRBV19; d_call: .; j_call: TRBJ1-6; clone_size: .; cdr3_nt: TGTGCCAGTAGGGAGGGGACGAGCTCCTATAATTCACCCCTCCACTTT; cdr3_aa: CASREGTSSYNSPLHF
v_call: TRBV6-5; d_call: TRBD1; j_call: TRBJ1-3; clone_size: .; cdr3_nt: TGTGCCAGCAGTTCCGTTCTGACAGGGGCTGGAAACACCATATATTTT; cdr3_aa: CASSSVLTGAGNTIYF
v_call: TRBV6-5; d_call: .; j_call: TRBJ1-2; clone_size: few; cdr3_nt: TGTGCCAGCAGTTACAGGGGTACTAACTATGGCTACACCTTC; cdr3_aa: CASSYRGTNYGYTF
v_call: TRBV7-6; d_call: .; j_call: TRBJ1-5; clone_size: once; cdr3_nt: TGTGCCAGCAGCTTGTTAGGGGGACAGCCCCAGCATTTT; cdr3_aa: CASSLLGGQPQHF
v_call: TRBV4-2; d_call: TRBD1; j_call: TRBJ1-2; clone_size: .; cdr3_nt: TGTGCCAGCAGCCAAGGGGTGGGACAGGGTGACTATGGCTACACCTTC; cdr3_aa: CASSQGVGQGDYGYTF
v_call: TRBV5-4; d_call: TRBD2; j_call: TRBJ2-5; clone_size: .; cdr3_nt: TGTGCCAGCAGCCCCGGACTAGCGGGGGGATTAGAGACCCAGTACTTC; cdr3_aa: CASSPGLAGGLETQYF
v_call: TRBV2; d_call: .; j_call: TRBJ1-5; clone_size: few; cdr3_nt: TGTGCCAGCAGTGGACAGTCAGGCGATCAGCCCCAGCATTTT; cdr3_aa: CASSGQSGDQPQHF
v_call: TRBV5-1; d_call: .; j_call: TRBJ2-7; clone_size: .; cdr3_nt: TGCGCCAGCAGCTTGGGCGGGCACTACGAGCAGTACTTC; cdr3_aa: CASSLGGHYEQYF
v_call: TRBV11-2; d_call: .; j_call: TRBJ2-7; clone_size: .; cdr3_nt: TGTGCCAGCAGGATGACTCATATCCCATCCTACGAGCAGTACTTC; cdr3_aa: CASRMTHIPSYEQYF
v_call: TRBV11-2; d_call: TRBD1; j_call: TRBJ2-7; clone_size: .; cdr3_nt: TGTGCCAGCAGCTTAACAGGGGGGTACTACGAGCAGTACTTC; cdr3_aa: CASSLTGGYYEQYF
v_call: TRBV2; d_call: TRBD1; j_call: TRBJ1-2; clone_size: .; cdr3_nt: TGTGCCAGCAGGCCCGACAGGGCCGTCACCTATGGCTACACCTTC; cdr3_aa: CASRPDRAVTYGYTF
v_call: TRBV7-2; d_call: .; j_call: TRBJ1-2; clone_size: .; cdr3_nt: TGTGCCAGCAGAGCCGCCCGACAAGATCTTGGCTACACCTTC; cdr3_aa: CASRAARQDLGYTF
v_call: TRBV27; d_call: .; j_call: TRBJ1-5; clone_size: once; cdr3_nt: TGTGCCAGCAGTTTAGGGCGGAGGCAGCCCCAGCATTTT; cdr3_aa: CASSLGRRQPQHF
v_call: TRBV4-3; d_call: TRBD2; j_call: TRBJ2-1; clone_size: .; cdr3_nt: TGCGCCAGCAGCCCCCTCTATTCCCTAGCGGAACGCGGGAATGAGCAGTTCTTC; cdr3_aa: CASSPLYSLAERGNEQFF
v_call: TRBV6-6; d_call: TRBD1; j_call: TRBJ1-4; clone_size: .; cdr3_nt: TGTGCCAGCCATGTGACAGGGGGTAATGAAAAACTGTTTTTT; cdr3_aa: CASHVTGGNEKLFF
v_call: TRBV5-1; d_call: .; j_call: TRBJ1-1; clone_size: .; cdr3_nt: TGCGCCAGCAGCTTGGGGTACGGGGTCACTGAAGCTTTCTTT; cdr3_aa: CASSLGYGVTEAFF
v_call: TRBV18; d_call: TRBD1; j_call: TRBJ1-1; clone_size: .; cdr3_nt: TGTGCCAGCTCACCATTCTTGCCGACAGGGGCTGGGGGCACTGAAGCTTTCTTT; cdr3_aa: CASSPFLPTGAGGTEAFF
v_call: TRBV9; d_call: TRBD1; j_call: TRBJ1-1; clone_size: .; cdr3_nt: TGTGCCAGCAGCGACAGGACAGGGGAAACTGAAGCTTTCTTT; cdr3_aa: CASSDRTGETEAFF
v_call: TRBV5-1; d_call: .; j_call: TRBJ2-2; clone_size: .; cdr3_nt: TGCGCCAGCAGCTTGGGCCACACTAGGGTGGTTGCCGGGGAGCTGTTTTTT; cdr3_aa: CASSLGHTRVVAGELFF
v_call: TRBV5-5; d_call: TRBD1; j_call: TRBJ2-5; clone_size: once; cdr3_nt: TGTGCCAGCAGCTTGACAGGGGGCGCGGGGGAGACCCAGTACTTC; cdr3_aa: CASSLTGGAGETQYF
v_call: TRBV27; d_call: .; j_call: TRBJ2-1; clone_size: .; cdr3_nt: TGTGCCAGCAGTTTAAATAGGGGGGGCAATGAGCAGTTCTTC; cdr3_aa: CASSLNRGGNEQFF
v_call: TRBV7-9; d_call: .; j_call: TRBJ2-7; clone_size: .; cdr3_nt: TGTGCCAGCAGCTTAGGGGGCCCCCCCTACGAGCAGTACTTC; cdr3_aa: CASSLGGPPYEQYF
v_call: TRBV13; d_call: .; j_call: TRBJ2-7; clone_size: .; cdr3_nt: TGTGCCAGCAGCGTACCTAGCGAGACCTACGAGCAGTACTTC; cdr3_aa: CASSVPSETYEQYF
v_call: TRBV5-1; d_call: TRBD2; j_call: TRBJ2-3; clone_size: .; cdr3_nt: TGCGCCAGCAGCCCGGGAGGACTAGCGGGGGGGCGAGGGGATACGCAGTATTTT; cdr3_aa: CASSPGGLAGGRGDTQYF
v_call: TRBV27; d_call: TRBD1; j_call: TRBJ1-1; clone_size: .; cdr3_nt: TGTGCCAGCAGCTCCTCGCCGACAGGGTACACTGAAGCTTTCTTT; cdr3_aa: CASSSSPTGYTEAFF
v_call: TRBV7-9; d_call: TRBD1; j_call: TRBJ1-6; clone_size: few; cdr3_nt: TGTGCCAGCAGCTTAGTACAGGGGGCGGGATCACCCCTCCACTTT; cdr3_aa: CASSLVQGAGSPLHF
v_call: TRBV6-6; d_call: .; j_call: TRBJ1-2; clone_size: .; cdr3_nt: TGTGCCACCACCCTAATCCCAACTCTCTATGGCTACACCTTC; cdr3_aa: CATTLIPTLYGYTF